Below, one TCR beta chain is given with its context. Its target is unknown. This specimen comes from a study of blood T cells in healthy people across ages. Across the study: When template switching was applied, about one barcoded beta molecule was captured per two T cells. General observations from the study: Across the age range, TCR beta diversity per million T cells fell in a roughly linear way. Diversity was estimated from one million T cells, and these estimates were considered underestimates.

The germline V and J ends were trimmed by 5 bases and 3 bases, with 16 bases remaining between them. This CDR3 is built from 15 residues. For the second PCR, which ran for about 6 to 12 cycles, a sample-barcoded 5' primer and a J-beta primer mix were used. The authors tagged each cDNA molecule using a template-switch adaptor with 12 random nucleotides. A single record per CDR3 protein comes from TCRdb applying MiXCR to the 5' RACE reads. The data contain about 1,500,000 distinct CDR3 sequences, about 28% of them singletons. The sequenced sample was blood. The chain carries TRBV12-3 or TRBV12-4 and TRBJ1-1; weak D call: TRBD1 (5 bases). This clonotype was obtained from a young woman in good health. The CDR3 DNA follows: TGTGCCAGCAGTGTATCAGGGAGGAGGGACACTGAAGCTTTCTTT. This codes for CASSVSGRRDTEAFF.